This passage covers 7 T cell receptor beta chains from one sample sequenced in a study of Ad26.COV2.S vaccination and SARS-CoV-2 variants. Clones were sequenced by immunoSEQ multiplex PCR, and TCRdb holds only the in-frame ones, with some missing. The data hold roughly 700,000 clones, with about 89% observed a single time. As to treatment: roughly 20 received Ad26.COV2.S at low or high dose, single or two shots; about 5 received placebo; per-sample allocation not given. Sampling was done on day 63 after the first vaccine or placebo injection. The sample here was peripheral blood, taken in a trial of Ad26.COV2.S vaccine versus placebo. These receptors originate from a person between 18 and 60 years old who received the Ad26.COV2.S COVID-19 vaccine or a placebo.

The chain employs TRBV11-2 and TRBJ2-7, with 12 bases aligning to TRBD2. The CDR3 is 17 amino acids. V gave up 3 bases and J gave up 2 bases; unmatched junction bases: 8. The germline CDR1 and CDR2 sequences are SGHAT and FQNNGV. CDR3 sequence (DNA): TGTGCCAGCAGCTTCCCTATAGGACTAGCGGGAACCTACGAGCAGTACTTC. Amino acid sequence: CASSFPIGLAGTYEQYF.

The chain has TRBV6-2 or TRBV6-3 and TRBJ1-5; 8 bases are a match to TRBD1. V shed 5 bases, J shed 3 bases, and the junction held 15 bases outside the gene matches. The CDR3 is made up of 18 amino acids. Germline lookup yields CDR1 MNHEY and CDR2 SVGEGT. CDR3 residues: CASSMPGGQGHSNQPQHF. The CDR3 DNA reads TGTGCCAGCAGTATGCCCGGCGGACAGGGTCATTCCAATCAGCCCCAGCATTTT.

The chain uses TRBV7-6 and TRBJ1-6; D gene unclear. Germline-derived CDR1 and CDR2 are SGHVS and FNYEAQ. V lost 1 base and J 8 bases, leaving 9 bases between the germline ends. The CDR3 consists of 14 residues. The CDR3 nucleotides read TGTGCCAGCAGCTTAGGGAACACCTATTCACCCCTCCACTTT. Translation: CASSLGNTYSPLHF.

In this sample, this clone turned up once. The rearrangement links TRBV11-2 to TRBJ2-7; D may be TRBD1 (6 bases). Germline V gene data show CDR1 as SGHAT and CDR2 as FQNNGV. Trimming shortened V by 1 base and J by 0 bases, and 10 bases separated the two germline ends. There are 15 residues in the CDR3. The DNA of the CDR3 is TGTGCCAGCAGCTTAGGGGACAAGCGCTCCTACGAGCAGTACTTC. It is translated as CASSLGDKRSYEQYF.

The chain has TRBV18 and TRBJ2-7; perhaps TRBD2 as D (5 bases). Per germline, CDR1 KGHSH and CDR2 LQKENI. The CDR3 consists of 13 residues. Trimming took 6 bases from V and 4 from J, leaving 13 bases between them. Here the CDR3 DNA reads TGTGCCAGCTCGCGGACTGCGAGGTACGAGCAGTACTTC. Translated: CASSRTARYEQYF.

Here the CDR3 DNA reads TGTGCCAGTAGTTTAAACGACAGGGCAGTAATTAGTGGCTACACCTTC. It specifies CASSLNDRAVISGYTF. The rearrangement links TRBV19 to TRBJ1-2; 7 bases are shared with TRBD1. After removal of 5 bases from V and 7 bases from J, the junction contained 16 bases not matched to a gene. The V gene's germline CDR1 is LNHDA and CDR2 SQIVND (reference sequence). CDR3 length: 16 residues.

V gene TRBV6-5 combines with J gene TRBJ1-2, with 11 bases matching TRBD1. Germline CDR1 and CDR2: MNHEY and SVGAGI. This CDR3 has 14 amino acids. The trim removed 7 bases at V and 5 bases at J, leaving 6 bases unmatched. Here the CDR3 DNA reads TGTGCCAGCACCGGGACAGGGGGTAGTTATGGCTACACCTTC. Its protein is CASTGTGGSYGYTF.